The T cell receptor beta chain under discussion was sequenced for a study of metastatic and nonmetastatic thyroid tumors. Study-level results: Compared with benign nodules, malignant thyroid tumors were reported to have significantly higher TCR beta diversity in both blood and tumor.

TCRdb reanalyzed the PCR reads via MiXCR. The repertoire holds more than 20,000 clones, with about a third as singletons. Losses at the gene ends were 2 bases for V and 2 bases for J; bases not matched to a gene: 16. Germline assignment: CDR1 SGHRS and CDR2 YFSETQ. This CDR3 comprises 18 residues. Among the patients, none had received any treatment before thyroid surgery. On this clone: No antigen is known for it.

The chain joins TRBV5-1 to TRBJ2-7; 7 nucleotides align to TRBD1. This receptor was obtained from a male donor with papillary thyroid cancer or a benign thyroid nodule (not recorded which). Some clones in this sample may be carry-over from other donors' samples. Specimen: blood. The DNA for the CDR3 is TGCGCCAGCAGCTTAGGGACAGAGGGCCCTTCAACCCCCTACGAGCAGTACTTC. Translated, it gives CASSLGTEGPSTPYEQYF.